This record covers a single T cell receptor (beta chain). In TCRdb, the 5' RACE reads were re-called with MiXCR into one record per CDR3 protein. The sample carries approximately 60,000 distinct CDR3 sequences, roughly 28% recorded once. With 0 bases removed from V and 3 bases from J, the gap between germline ends came to 8 bases. The CDR3 consists of 14 residues. CDR1 LGHNA and CDR2 YNFKEQ come from the germline V gene. The chain couples TRBV4-2 to TRBJ1-2, with unresolved D. This clonotype originated in a female donor with breast cancer. Sequencing was carried out using tumor-infiltrating memory CD4+ T cells sorted from the breast tumor. Subset denoted: memory CD4+ T cells, CD4+CD45RO+CD25-. CDR3 in DNA: TGTGCCAGCAGCCAAGATAGTACCGACTATGGCTACACCTTC. Translation: CASSQDSTDYGYTF.